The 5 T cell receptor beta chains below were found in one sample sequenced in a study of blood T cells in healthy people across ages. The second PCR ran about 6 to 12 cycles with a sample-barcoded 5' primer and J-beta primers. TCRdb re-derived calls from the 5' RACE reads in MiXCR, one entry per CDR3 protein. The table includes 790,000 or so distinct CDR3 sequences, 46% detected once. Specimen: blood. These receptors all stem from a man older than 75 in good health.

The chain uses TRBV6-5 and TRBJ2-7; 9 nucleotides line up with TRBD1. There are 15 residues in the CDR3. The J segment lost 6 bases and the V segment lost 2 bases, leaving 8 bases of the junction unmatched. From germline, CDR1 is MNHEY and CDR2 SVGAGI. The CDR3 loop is CASSYAGQGAGEQYF. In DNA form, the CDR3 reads TGTGCCAGCAGTTACGCGGGACAGGGCGCCGGCGAGCAGTACTTC.

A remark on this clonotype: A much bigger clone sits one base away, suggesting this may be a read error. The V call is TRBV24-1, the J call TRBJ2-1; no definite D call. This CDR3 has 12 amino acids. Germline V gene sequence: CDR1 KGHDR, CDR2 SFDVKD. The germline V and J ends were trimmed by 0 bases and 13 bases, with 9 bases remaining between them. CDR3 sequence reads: CATSDLRETQFF. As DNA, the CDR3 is TGTGCCACCAGTGATTTGAGAGAGACCCAGTTCTTC.

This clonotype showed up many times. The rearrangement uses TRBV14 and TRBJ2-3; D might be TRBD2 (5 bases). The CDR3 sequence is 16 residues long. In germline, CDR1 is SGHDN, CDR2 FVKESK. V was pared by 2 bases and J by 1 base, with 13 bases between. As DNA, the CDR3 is TGTGCCAGCAGCCAAAGGGCTAGCCTCGGCACAGATACGCAGTATTTT. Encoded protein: CASSQRASLGTDTQYF.

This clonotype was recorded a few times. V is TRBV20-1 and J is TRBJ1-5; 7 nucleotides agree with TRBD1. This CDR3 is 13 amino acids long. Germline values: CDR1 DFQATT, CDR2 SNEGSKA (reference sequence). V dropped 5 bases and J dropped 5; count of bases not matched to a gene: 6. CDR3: CSASRTGDQPQHF. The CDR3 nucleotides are TGCAGTGCTTCACGGACAGGTGATCAGCCCCAGCATTTT.

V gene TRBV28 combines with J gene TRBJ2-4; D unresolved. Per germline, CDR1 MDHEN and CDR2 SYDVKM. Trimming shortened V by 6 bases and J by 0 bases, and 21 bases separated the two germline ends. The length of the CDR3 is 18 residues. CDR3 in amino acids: CASSPAGSGALAKNIQYF. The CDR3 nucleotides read TGTGCCAGCAGCCCGGCAGGCTCCGGAGCTTTAGCCAAAAACATTCAGTACTTC.